This T cell receptor beta chain emerged from a study of T cell repertoires in ileal Crohn's disease. Data came from immunoSEQ multiplex PCR; TCRdb stores just in-frame clones and leaves some out. Here the sample spans about 5,000 clones, around 96% being singletons. Germline V CDR1 and CDR2: MGHRA, YSYEKL. With V trimmed by 4 bases and J by 0 bases, 2 bases remained unmatched. The CDR3 consists of 15 residues. The J gene is TRBJ2-3, the V gene TRBV4-1, with 9 positions matching TRBD2. The TCR comes from an adult with Crohn's disease. Sequencing was performed on ileal tissue. CDR3 in DNA: TGCGCCAGCAGCCTTAGCGGGGGAAGCACAGATACGCAGTATTTT. Amino acid sequence: CASSLSGGSTDTQYF.